This T cell receptor (beta chain) is drawn from a study of CD8+CD57+ T cells in acquired aplastic anemia. Study-wide context: Where healthy donors were concerned, CD4+ cells averaged about 11 million reads.

Profiling that covered TCR beta VDJ and CDR3 relied on genomic DNA as its template. Via MiXCR, TCRdb re-called the reads, giving one row per CDR3 protein. Altogether roughly 180,000 distinct CDR3 sequences are present, under 55% being singletons, with the ten largest covering approximately 3%. As regards this clonotype: Its antigen is not identified.

V shed 5 bases and J 0 bases; nucleotides not matched to a gene: 4. CDR1 SGHNT and CDR2 YENEEA come from the germline V gene. The CDR3 runs 15 residues. The study's findings and limits: Simpson's diversity of CD8+ cells was not significantly different in patients compared with controls.

The sequence derives from a human donor in good health. The V gene is TRBV11-3, the J gene TRBJ2-7; 10 positions match TRBD2. The sample consisted of sorted CD4+, CD8+, or CD8+CD57+ T cells (not recorded which) from PBMCs. Here the CDR3 DNA reads TGTGCCAGCAGCCCCTCTAGCGGGAGCTCCTACGAGCAGTACTTC. Amino acid sequence: CASSPSSGSSYEQYF. Using reference TRBV11-3 and TRBJ2-7 for the parts outside the CDR3, the full variable domain is EAGVVQSPRYKIIEKKQPVAFWCNPISGHNTLYWYLQNLGQGPELLIRYENEEAVDDSQLPKDRFSAERLKGVDSTLKIQPAELGDSAVYLCASSPSSGSSYEQYFGPGTRLTVT.